These 9 T cell receptor beta chains were all obtained from the same sample, sequenced in a study of blood T cell repertoires in COVID-19. Assay: immunoSEQ multiplex PCR; the TCRdb copy retains only in-frame clones and omits some. The sample contains about 260,000 clones, roughly 86% of which appear only once. Specimen: peripheral blood. The receptors originated from a middle-aged man with active or convalescent COVID-19.

This clone was seen a few times. The genes are TRBV3-1 (or the pseudogene TRBV3-2) and TRBJ1-2; 8 bases agree with TRBD1. The CDR3 is 15 amino acids. V shed 2 bases and J 6 bases; nucleotides not matched to a gene: 8. Germline-derived CDR1 and CDR2 are LGHDT and YNNKEL (reference sequence). This chain's CDR3 is CASSQFTGGFHGYTF. CDR3 nucleotides: TGTGCCAGCAGCCAATTTACAGGGGGATTCCATGGCTACACCTTC.

The J gene is TRBJ1-5, the V gene TRBV21-1. TRBV21-1 is recorded as a pseudogene. The CDR3 runs 15 residues. CDR3 DNA: TGTGCCAGCAGCCTTCTGGGAGGGGGCAATCAGCCCCAGCATTTT. This translates into CASSLLGGGNQPQHF.

CDR3 sequence: CASSLTREQFF. The CDR3 nucleotides are TGTGCCAGCAGTTTAACGCGGGAGCAGTTCTTC. The V gene is TRBV28, the J gene TRBJ2-1; D is unclear. Germline lookup yields CDR1 MDHEN and CDR2 SYDVKM. The CDR3 runs to 11 residues. V was shortened by 2 bases and J by 10 bases, with 6 bases between the two germline ends.

The chain carries TRBV5-1 and TRBJ2-1, with D maybe TRBD2 (5 bases). Per the germline V gene, CDR1 is SGHRS and CDR2 is YFSETQ. Trimming took off 0 bases at V and 8 bases at J, with 12 bases between the two ends. The CDR3 extends over 14 amino acids. CDR3 bases: TGCGCCAGCAGCTTGGAGGAGGTGGTGGATGAGCAGTTCTTC. Protein: CASSLEEVVDEQFF.

The chain recombines TRBV11-2 with TRBJ1-1; no firm D call. Per the germline V gene, CDR1 is SGHAT and CDR2 is FQNNGV. The CDR3 spans 14 residues. The V end lost 2 bases, the J end lost 1 base, and 8 bases lay between the germline ends. The CDR3 bases are TGTGCCAGCAGCTTACCAGTCGCGAACACTGAAGCTTTCTTT. Translating gives CASSLPVANTEAFF.

This chain uses TRBV5-6 with TRBJ1-1; D gene ambiguous. The CDR3 sequence is 12 residues long. The germline V and J ends were trimmed by 4 bases and 7 bases, with 11 bases remaining between them. Germline V gives CDR1 SGHDT, CDR2 YYEEEE. The CDR3 region has the DNA TGTGCCAGCAGCCTCTCGACACTTGAAGCTTTCTTT. Translating it yields CASSLSTLEAFF. The entire variable domain, with the rest obtained from reference TRBV5-6 and TRBJ1-1, is as follows: DAGVTQSPTHLIKTRGQQVTLRCSPKSGHDTVSWYQQALGQGPQFIFQYYEEEERQRGNFPDRFSGHQFPNYSSELNVNALLLGDSALYLCASSLSTLEAFFGQGTRLTVV.

The chain joins TRBV11-2 to TRBJ2-3; possible D gene TRBD1, 6 bases. The CDR3 has 16 residues. The germline V gene has CDR1 SGHAT and CDR2 FQNNGV. V was cut by 1 base and J by 2 bases, with 13 bases left in between. The CDR3 DNA follows: TGTGCCAGCAGCTTAGGGACAGCCACGGCCACAGATACGCAGTATTTT. It translates to CASSLGTATATDTQYF.

The chain has TRBV10-2 and TRBJ1-5, with a weak D call TRBD1 (5 bases). Germline values: CDR1 WSHSY, CDR2 SAAADI. This CDR3 is built from 14 residues. V was pared by 3 bases and J by 2 bases, with 8 bases between. CDR3 loop: CASSDLRGNQPQHF. CDR3 bases: TGCGCCAGCAGTGACCTCAGGGGCAATCAGCCCCAGCATTTT.

The rearrangement uses TRBV25-1 and TRBJ2-7, with D tentatively TRBD1 (6 bases). Germline V gene sequence: CDR1 MGHDK, CDR2 SYGVNS. This CDR3 has 14 amino acids. V was pared by 1 base and J by 2 bases, with 9 bases between. The CDR3 reads CASSELDSPYEQYF. CDR3 DNA sequence: TGTGCCAGCAGTGAATTGGACAGCCCCTACGAGCAGTACTTC.